The rows below give T cell receptor beta chains drawn from one sample of a study of T cell responses to AZD1222 COVID-19 vaccine. Assay: immunoSEQ multiplex PCR; the TCRdb copy retains only in-frame clones and omits some. The sample lists around 140,000 clones; roughly 89% were seen once. Sequenced material: peripheral blood, taken on day 0 of AZD1222 vaccination. These receptors came from an adult in good health. Both conserved end residues are part of each CDR3. The D gene is left open where the match is weak. Not all rows give a size; the values are once, few, many and, for expanded clones, a class.

clone_size j_call v_call d_call cdr3_nt cdr3_aa
NA TRBJ2-5 TRBV15 TRBD2 TGTGCCACCAGCAGAGGGGGGGCTAGCGGGAGTGGGGAGACCCAGTACTTC CATSRGGASGSGETQYF
NA TRBJ1-2 TRBV6-6 TRBD1 TGTGCCAGCAGTCGACGGACAGGGGAAGGGCTACTTGGCTACACCTTC CASSRRTGEGLLGYTF
NA TRBJ1-6 TRBV28 NA TGTGCCAGCAGTACCGGGGATATACCCCTCCACTTT CASSTGDIPLHF
NA TRBJ2-1 TRBV15 TRBD2 TGTGCCACCAGCACCGTACTAGCGGCCTACAATGAGCAGTTCTTC CATSTVLAAYNEQFF
NA TRBJ2-7 TRBV6-2/TRBV6-3 TRBD2 TGTGCCAGCAGTTACGCGGCTAGCGGCTTCTACGAGCAGTACTTC CASSYAASGFYEQYF
NA TRBJ1-2 TRBV30 NA TGTGCCTGGAGTTCCCTTGGGGTCAGGGGAGACTATGGCTACACCTTC CAWSSLGVRGDYGYTF
NA TRBJ2-7 TRBV27 NA TGTGCCAGCAGATTAGGGCCGCCCTCCTACGAGCAGTACTTC CASRLGPPSYEQYF
NA TRBJ1-5 TRBV28 NA TGTGCCAGCAGCGAAGACGGACCTAGCAATCAGCCCCAGCATTTT CASSEDGPSNQPQHF
NA TRBJ1-5 TRBV23-1 NA TGCGCCAGCAGTCAACCGGGGTATCAGCCCCAGCATTTT CASSQPGYQPQHF
NA TRBJ1-1 TRBV9 NA TGTGCCAGCAGCGTAGGCGGTGTGAGCACTGAAGCTTTCTTT CASSVGGVSTEAFF
NA TRBJ2-5 TRBV2 NA TGTGCCAGCAGGGAAGAGACCCAGTACTTC CASREETQYF
NA TRBJ2-2 TRBV9 TRBD2 TGTGCCAGCAGCCCGCAGACTAGCAGCGGGGAGCTGTTTTTT CASSPQTSSGELFF
NA TRBJ2-3 TRBV28 TRBD1 TGTGCCAGCAGCCCGGACAGGGCGGCCACAGATACGCAGTATTTT CASSPDRAATDTQYF
NA TRBJ2-3 TRBV5-1 TRBD1 TGCGCCAGCAGCTTGCGGACAGGGAGAGCAGATACGCAGTATTTT CASSLRTGRADTQYF
NA TRBJ2-3 TRBV12-5 TRBD2 TGTGCTAGTGCCTCTAGAAGCGGGAGTTTAGCAGATACGCAGTATTTT CASASRSGSLADTQYF
NA TRBJ1-1 TRBV28 NA TGTGCCAGCAGTTTACCTCGACAGGACACTGAAGCTTTCTTT CASSLPRQDTEAFF
NA TRBJ1-3 TRBV4-1 NA TGCGCCAGCAGCCAAGAGTGGGGGGGGTACACCATATATTTT CASSQEWGGYTIYF
NA TRBJ2-3 TRBV2 NA TGTGCCAGCAGTGAAGCGCGAGATACGCAGTATTTT CASSEARDTQYF
NA TRBJ2-3 TRBV28 NA TGTGCCAGCAGTTTATGGGATACGCAGTATTTT CASSLWDTQYF
NA TRBJ1-3 TRBV7-9 NA TGTGCCAGCAGCCGAAGCTCTGGAAACACCATATATTTT CASSRSSGNTIYF
once TRBJ2-1 TRBV10-3 NA TGTGCCATCAGTGAGAAACAAAAACTGTCCTACAATGAGCAGTTCTTC CAISEKQKLSYNEQFF
NA TRBJ2-2 TRBV4-2 NA TGTGCCAGCAGCCAAGTTGTGGGGAACACCGGGGAGCTGTTTTTT CASSQVVGNTGELFF
NA TRBJ2-5 TRBV27 TRBD1 TGTGCCAGCAGCATAGGGTCTGGGACAGGGGTCTTCCAAGAGACCCAGTACTTC CASSIGSGTGVFQETQYF
NA TRBJ1-1 TRBV13 NA TGTGCCAGCAGCCCGGGGGCTACTGAAGCTTTCTTT CASSPGATEAFF
NA TRBJ2-7 TRBV7-9 NA TGTGCCAGCAGCTCCCTCTCCTACGAGCAGTACTTC CASSSLSYEQYF
few TRBJ1-3 TRBV5-1 NA TGCGCCAGCAGCTTCCGGCCTGGAAACACCATATATTTT CASSFRPGNTIYF
NA TRBJ2-1 TRBV19 TRBD1 TGTGCCAGTAGTGCCCCGACAGGGGGCCCCTACAATGAGCAGTTCTTC CASSAPTGGPYNEQFF
NA TRBJ2-1 TRBV5-1 NA TGCGCCAGCAGCTTGGTGGGGGGCGGGGGTGAGCAGTTCTTC CASSLVGGGGEQFF